The present T cell receptor (beta chain) was sequenced within a study of control samples from healthy donors and cancer patients. Using immunoSEQ multiplex PCR, the repertoire was profiled, and TCRdb retains in-frame clones only, with some absent. The sample has about 75,000 clones; more than 75% are singletons. The sequenced sample was blood. The receptor comes from a man in his fifties in good health.

The CDR3 DNA follows: TGTGCCAGCAGCTCCGATCTTAGGGGTGATACGCAGTATTTT. Protein sequence: CASSSDLRGDTQYF. The rearrangement joins TRBV11-2 to TRBJ2-3, with D possibly TRBD1 on 5 matching bases. Germline V gene lookup returns CDR1 SGHAT and CDR2 FQNNGV. The CDR3 has 14 amino acids. The V and J ends lost 4 bases and 6 bases respectively, with 14 bases between them.